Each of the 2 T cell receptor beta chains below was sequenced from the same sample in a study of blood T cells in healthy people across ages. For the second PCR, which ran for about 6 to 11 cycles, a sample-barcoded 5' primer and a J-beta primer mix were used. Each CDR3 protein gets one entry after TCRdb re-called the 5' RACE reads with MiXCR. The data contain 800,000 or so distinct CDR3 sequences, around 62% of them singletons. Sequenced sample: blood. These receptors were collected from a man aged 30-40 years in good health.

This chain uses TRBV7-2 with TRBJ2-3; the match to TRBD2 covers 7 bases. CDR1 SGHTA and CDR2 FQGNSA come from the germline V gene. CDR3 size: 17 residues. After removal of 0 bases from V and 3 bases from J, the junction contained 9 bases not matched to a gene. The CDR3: CASSLAPSGGGTDTQYF. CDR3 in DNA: TGTGCCAGCAGCTTAGCCCCGTCGGGCGGGGGTACAGATACGCAGTATTTT.

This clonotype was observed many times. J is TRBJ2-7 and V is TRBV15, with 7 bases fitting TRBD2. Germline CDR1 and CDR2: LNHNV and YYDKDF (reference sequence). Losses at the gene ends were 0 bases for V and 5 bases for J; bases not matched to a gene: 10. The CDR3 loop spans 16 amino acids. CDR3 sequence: CATSRDHSAGENEQYF. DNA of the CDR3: TGTGCCACCAGCAGAGATCACTCGGCGGGGGAGAACGAGCAGTACTTC.